Below, one T cell receptor beta chain is given with its context. Its cognate antigen has yet to be identified. Base qualities were left out, and no much larger clone turns up one base away. Reading the germline V gene gives CDR1 LGHNA and CDR2 YSLEER. Trimming takes 0 bases from V and 1 base from J, and the germline ends sit 6 bases apart. The cysteine opens and the phenylalanine closes a CDR3 of 14 amino acids. Only the CDR3 DNA is retained, 42 bases long and in frame from the first base. The data were taken from a study of CD4 T cells in relation to SARS-CoV-2 and coronaviruses (dated by TCRdb to the early 2020s). In terms of the full investigation: The ViraFEST assay cultured PBMCs with antigen for 10 days, then sequenced TCR beta CDR3s to find antigen-specific clonal expansions. The full convalescent cohort of 12 patients had a median age of around 40 years, ranging from roughly 21 to 72 years. Of the 12 convalescent patients, 8 were male and 4 were female, and two of the subjects were Hispanic. Shared crossreactive spike epitopes were mapped to their HLA restriction using patient-derived lymphoblastoid cell lines. Memory CD4+ T cell crossreactivity between SARS-CoV-2 and common cold coronavirus spike proteins was assessed at the TCR clonotype level in the study. The Adaptive Biotechnologies TCR-sequencing kit was used to sequence samples from a few pre-COVID donors and the naive versus memory experiments, whereas other data were Illumina-based. A different TCR-beta assay, based on Illumina, was used to sequence expansion assays from other donors in the study.

To separate naive from memory CD4+ T cells, cryopreserved PBMCs first underwent CD4 enrichment and then EasySep naive CD4+ T cell enrichment. Sorted naive or memory CD4+ T cells (10^5) were grown at a 1:1 ratio with T cell-depleted PBMCs and CEF peptides for less than eleven days. Triplicate replicate wells were generally used for each peptide culture condition. Ficoll-Paque PLUS gradient centrifugation was used to isolate PBMCs from either whole blood or leukapheresis product. PBMCs were either cryopreserved at -140°C or used fresh in the expansion assay. The QIAamp Micro DNA Kit was used to extract genomic DNA from the CD4+ T cells. Survey-level immunoSEQ TCR-beta sequencing was performed on DNA from CEF-cultured naive and memory CD4+ T cells. The authors' pipeline ran thus. Preprocessing removed nonproductive sequences and CDR3s not starting with C, not ending with F or W, or shorter than 7 amino acids. The MANAFEST web app was used to call antigen-specific clonotypes on the basis of expansion compared with the reference and with other culture wells. A clone was considered positive if the clone showed significant expansion compared with the reference culture in 2 of 3 replicate wells at an FDR below 0.05. Positive clones also required significant expansion versus all other tandem wells and an odds ratio above 5. Cultured and uncultured naive and memory CD4+ repertoires were searched for previously identified spike- and CEF-reactive CDR3s. Pairwise Levenshtein distance, computed with the stringdist R package after three terminal residues were trimmed from each end, was used as the measure of CDR3 homology. In its TCRdb copy, this immuneACCESS table keeps in-frame sequences only and misses some clones. Where compared with another copy, unresolved V genes explain less than half of these, and the others have no known cause. V and J calls and clone size come straight from that table; D and trimming were deduced from the DNA. In this sample the table shows about 41,000 clones, over 75% of which occur a single time. The ten largest clonotypes hold 0.95% to 1.5% of the sample.

The research as a whole found: Small numbers of patients and of tested TCRs limited the study. Compared with monoreactive clones, crossreactive clones had significantly weaker SARS-CoV-2-driven expansion, a result consistent with antigenic imprinting. Pre-pandemic and post-infection samples were not both contributed by any donor, so tracing of the source of pre-existing responses was limited. Since the crossreactivity analysis centred on spike protein, crossreactivity against other viral proteins was not assessed. In around three fifths of donors, memory CD4+ clonotypes turned up that crossrecognized SARS-CoV-2 and at least one common cold coronavirus spike. Naive versus memory sequencing indicated that memory recall responses, rather than primary responses primed during culture, are detected by the assay.

The chain is made from TRBV4-3 and TRBJ1-1, with no D gene named confidently. Sequencing was done on a sample of naive CD4+ T cells from PBMCs, cultured in vitro. The cell subset or site label on this specimen signifies: naive CD4+ T cells isolated by negative enrichment. The sequence derives from an adult with COVID-19. The CDR3 here reads CASSQDRANTEAFF. The nucleotide sequence is given as TGCGCCAGCAGCCAAGATAGGGCGAACACTGAAGCTTTCTTT.